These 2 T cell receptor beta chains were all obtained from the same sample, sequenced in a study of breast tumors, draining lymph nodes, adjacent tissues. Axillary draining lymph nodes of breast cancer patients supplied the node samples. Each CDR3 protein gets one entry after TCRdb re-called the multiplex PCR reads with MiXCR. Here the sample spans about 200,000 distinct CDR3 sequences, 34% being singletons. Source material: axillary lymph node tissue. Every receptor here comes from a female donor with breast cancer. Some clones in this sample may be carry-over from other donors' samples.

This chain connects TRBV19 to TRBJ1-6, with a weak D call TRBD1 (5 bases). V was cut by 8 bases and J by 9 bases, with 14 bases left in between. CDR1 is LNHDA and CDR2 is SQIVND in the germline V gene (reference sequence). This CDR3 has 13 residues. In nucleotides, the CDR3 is TGTGCCAGTGGTACAGGCGGGGGTTCACCCCTCCACTTT. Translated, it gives CASGTGGGSPLHF. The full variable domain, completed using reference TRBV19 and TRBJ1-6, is DGGITQSPKYLFRKEGQNVTLSCEQNLNHDAMYWYRQDPGQGLRLIYYSQIVNDFQKGDIAEGYSVSREKKESFPLTVTSAQKNPTAFYLCASGTGGGSPLHFGNGTRLTVT.

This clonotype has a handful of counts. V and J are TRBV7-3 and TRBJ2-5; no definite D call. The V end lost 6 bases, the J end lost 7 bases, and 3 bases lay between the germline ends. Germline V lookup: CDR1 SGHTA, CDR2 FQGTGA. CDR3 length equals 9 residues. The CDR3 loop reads CASRGTQYF. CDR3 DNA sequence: TGTGCCAGCAGGGGGACCCAGTACTTC.